This T cell receptor beta chain was sequenced during a study of response to subunit inactivated influenza vaccine. Overall study results and limits: Authors suggested each seasonal flu vaccination may recruit only limited numbers of new T cells.

The germline V gene encodes CDR1 MNHNS and CDR2 SASEGT. The CDR3 spans 14 residues. Trimming left V 6 bases short and J 6 bases short, with 14 bases between. Comment on this clonotype: Its antigen remains unidentified.

TCRdb reprocessed the RT-PCR reads with MiXCR, giving one entry per CDR3 protein. The table includes hundreds of thousands of distinct CDR3 sequences, 15% to 20% detected once. This TCR derives from a man in his forties or fifties who received an inactivated influenza vaccine. The rearrangement uses TRBV6-1 and TRBJ2-2; D is ambiguous. The source was PBMCs from blood, collected 4 to 6 days after vaccination. In nucleotides, the CDR3 is TGTGCCAGCAGGGCTTTTGTGGTACCCGGGGAGCTGTTTTTT. Its translation is CASRAFVVPGELFF.